These 22 T cell receptor beta chains share one sample of origin, sequenced in a study of regulatory T cells in long-lasting Graves disease. CDR3-region Arm-PCR and iRepertoire HTBI primers produced the TCR beta libraries. TCRdb used MiXCR to reprocess the multiplex PCR reads, holding one entry per CDR3 protein. Of 500,000 to 800,000 distinct CDR3 sequences in the sample, 30% were seen once. The time point: persistent/refractory GD, antithyroid drugs over 5 years with positive TRAb. From RNA extracted from PBMCs, the TCR library was made. The starting material was peripheral blood mononuclear cells (PBMCs), obtained when the disease was refractory, from a patient treated with antithyroid drugs. These receptors came from a female donor with Graves disease.

The chain is built from TRBV27 and TRBJ1-3; D is undetermined. This CDR3 is built from 13 residues. CDR1 and CDR2 (germline): MNHEY, SMNVEV (reference sequence). Deletions cut 4 bases from V and 4 bases from J, with 8 bases between. CDR3 in amino acids: CASSSSKGNTIYF. The DNA of the CDR3 is TGTGCCAGCAGTTCCTCTAAGGGAAACACCATATATTTT.

The chain couples TRBV11-2 to TRBJ1-2, with D perhaps TRBD1 (5 bases). V dropped 3 bases and J dropped 5 bases, with 13 bases sitting between them. The CDR3 is made up of 14 amino acids. Germline values: CDR1 SGHAT, CDR2 FQNNGV. The CDR3 spells CASSLGRRTYGYTF. CDR3 DNA: TGTGCCAGCAGCTTGGGGCGCAGAACTTATGGCTACACCTTC.

This chain joins TRBV9 and TRBJ1-1; unclear D gene. Germline V lookup: CDR1 SGDLS, CDR2 YYNGEE. This CDR3 spans 14 amino acids. Trimming took 3 bases from V and 2 from J, leaving 11 bases between them. The CDR3 loop is CASSEKGSNTEAFF. DNA of the CDR3: TGTGCCAGCAGCGAGAAAGGGAGCAACACTGAAGCTTTCTTT.

In its sample, this clonotype was seen many times. The chain has TRBV2 and TRBJ1-4; D remains ambiguous. Germline CDR1 SNHLY, CDR2 FYNNEI. Trimming shortened V by 4 bases and J by 8 bases, and 20 bases separated the two germline ends. This CDR3 comprises 16 residues. CDR3 in DNA: TGTGCCAGCAGTGGTGGCAAATCCGGGCTAAAGGAAAAACTGTTTTTT. Amino acids: CASSGGKSGLKEKLFF.

This chain links TRBV19 with TRBJ1-1; D may be TRBD1 (6 bases). The CDR3 contains 13 residues. CDR1 LNHDA and CDR2 SQIVND come from the germline V gene (reference sequence). The V and J ends lost 6 bases and 5 bases respectively, with 13 bases between them. CDR3 region: CASREQGETEAFF. The CDR3 region has the DNA TGTGCCAGTAGGGAACAGGGAGAAACTGAAGCTTTCTTT.

This clonotype showed up just a few times. The chain employs TRBV7-9 and TRBJ2-5, with D possibly matching TRBD1 (7 bases). There are 14 residues in the CDR3. Per germline, CDR1 SEHNR and CDR2 FQNEAQ (reference sequence). V was pared by 6 bases and J by 5 bases, with 16 bases between. The CDR3 region has the DNA TGTGCCAGCAGTTTTGCAGGGGGGCTCGAGACCCAGTACTTC. Translation: CASSFAGGLETQYF.

The chain employs TRBV30 and TRBJ2-7; no definite D call. Deletions cut 3 bases from V and 6 bases from J, with 18 bases between. The CDR3 consists of 14 residues. The germline gives CDR1 GTSNPN, CDR2 SVGIG (reference sequence). CDR3 in DNA: TGTGCCTGGAGCCCCCCCCGTGACTCGACCGAGCAGTACTTC. Its protein product is CAWSPPRDSTEQYF.

This chain joins TRBV12-3 or TRBV12-4 and TRBJ2-3; 10 positions match TRBD2. The CDR3 is 16 amino acids. V lost 4 bases to trimming and J lost 2 bases; unmatched junction nucleotides: 6. In DNA, the CDR3 is TGTGCCAGCAGTTCCAGGACTAGCGGTTACACAGATACGCAGTATTTT. Its translation is CASSSRTSGYTDTQYF.

Many counts were recorded for this clonotype. The CDR3 nucleotides are TGTGCCAGCAGTCCTACCCAGGGGGCGGGGGAGCAGTACTTC. Translating gives CASSPTQGAGEQYF. The chain uses TRBV27 and TRBJ2-7; 8 bases fit TRBD1. The ends lost 5 bases at V and 7 bases at J; junction bases unmatched: 10. CDR1 MNHEY and CDR2 SMNVEV come from the germline V gene (reference sequence). The CDR3 runs 14 residues.

In this sample, this clonotype turned up a few times. This chain uses TRBV7-9 with TRBJ1-4; 7 bases are a match to TRBD1. The CDR3 has 15 residues. J gave up 5 bases and V 0 bases, and 3 bases lay outside the gene matches. Germline CDR1 SEHNR, CDR2 FQNEAQ (reference sequence). CDR3 residues: CASSLAGTVNEKLFF. The CDR3 DNA reads as TGTGCCAGCAGCTTAGCGGGGACAGTGAATGAAAAACTGTTTTTT.

This clonotype was seen a handful of times. V is TRBV2 and J is TRBJ1-1; maybe TRBD1 (6 bases). CDR3 length equals 12 residues. CDR1 is SNHLY, CDR2 FYNNEI, per germline. Trimming removed 7 bases at V and 4 bases at J, with 10 bases between. The CDR3 is CASIKGGTEAFF. DNA for the CDR3: TGTGCCAGCATCAAGGGGGGCACTGAAGCTTTCTTT.

J is TRBJ1-2 and V is TRBV7-9, with TRBD1 as a possible D gene (5 bases). This CDR3 has 15 amino acids. Deletions cut 1 base from V and 6 bases from J, with 15 bases between. Germline CDR1 and CDR2: SEHNR and FQNEAQ (reference sequence). CDR3 amino acids: CASSLGAGRFDGYTF. For the CDR3, the DNA is TGTGCCAGCAGCTTAGGAGCAGGGAGATTCGATGGCTACACCTTC.

The chain joins TRBV28 to TRBJ1-1, with D uncertain. The germline gives CDR1 MDHEN, CDR2 SYDVKM. V lost 5 bases and J lost 0, with 10 bases in between. The CDR3 extends over 14 amino acids. The CDR3 is CASSPFGVNTEAFF. CDR3 DNA: TGTGCCAGCAGTCCCTTCGGGGTGAACACTGAAGCTTTCTTT.

The rearrangement joins TRBV4-2 to TRBJ1-2; D unresolved. The CDR3 runs 15 residues. Germline CDR1 and CDR2: LGHNA and YNFKEQ. V shed 1 base and J shed 3 bases, with 12 bases lying between them. CDR3 protein: CASSQGQGLHYGYTF. CDR3 nucleotides: TGTGCCAGCAGCCAAGGACAAGGACTGCACTATGGCTACACCTTC.

As to this clonotype: This may be a read error, as it is one base from a much larger clone. The chain employs TRBV27 and TRBJ1-1; D call uncertain. In germline, CDR1 is MNHEY, CDR2 SMNVEV (reference sequence). The CDR3 length is 12 residues. In nucleotides, the CDR3 is TGTGCCAGCAAGTCCCCCTGGGGTGAAGCTCTCTTT. The encoded protein is CASKSPWGEALF.

This chain connects TRBV12-3 or TRBV12-4 to TRBJ2-1; tentatively, D is TRBD1 (6 bases). CDR3 length: 14 residues. V lost 5 bases and J lost 9, with 17 bases in between. The CDR3 region is CASSQGTPRSEQFF. As DNA, the CDR3 is TGTGCCAGCAGTCAAGGGACACCGAGGAGTGAGCAGTTCTTC.

This clonotype has at least ten counts. This sequence joins TRBV11-2 and TRBJ1-1; D ambiguous. Germline V CDR1 and CDR2: SGHAT, FQNNGV. This CDR3 is 14 amino acids long. V lost 1 base to trimming and J lost 4 bases, with 10 bases between them. The CDR3 spells CASSLVVSVTEAFF. CDR3 bases: TGTGCCAGCAGCTTAGTAGTCTCGGTCACTGAAGCTTTCTTT.

This clonotype was observed at least ten times. V usage is TRBV27 and J usage is TRBJ1-2; D is uncertain. Trimming shortened V by 4 bases and J by 12 bases, and 24 bases separated the two germline ends. In germline, CDR1 is MNHEY, CDR2 SMNVEV (reference sequence). The CDR3 has 15 amino acids. This chain's CDR3 is CASSSLGRENYQHTF. DNA for the CDR3: TGTGCCAGCAGTTCCCTCGGGCGGGAGAATTACCAACACACCTTC.

The chain carries TRBV11-2 and TRBJ2-1; 9 bases are shared with TRBD1. With 6 bases clipped from V and 3 bases from J, the junction kept 6 bases outside the gene matches. There are 15 residues in the CDR3. Germline V gene sequence: CDR1 SGHAT, CDR2 FQNNGV. This CDR3 reads CASRRTTGGYNEQFF. In DNA, the CDR3 is TGTGCCAGCAGAAGAACGACAGGGGGCTACAATGAGCAGTTCTTC.

This clonotype was counted only a few times. The chain has TRBV3-1 and TRBJ2-7; D uncertain. The V end was cut by 4 bases, the J end by 2 bases, with 21 bases between. Germline assignment: CDR1 LGHDT and CDR2 YNNKEL (reference sequence). The CDR3 is 17 residues long. This chain's CDR3 is CASSPLEMVKPTYEQYF. The CDR3 bases are TGTGCCAGCAGCCCTTTAGAAATGGTGAAGCCCACCTACGAGCAGTACTTC.

This clonotype was counted a few times. The V call is TRBV20-1, the J call TRBJ2-4; 12 nucleotides align to TRBD2. This CDR3 has 16 residues. Trimming cost V 3 bases and J 2 bases; bases outside gene matches: 5. Germline CDR1 is DFQATT and CDR2 is SNEGSKA (reference sequence). The CDR3 protein is CSARRLAGASKNIQYF. CDR3 nucleotide sequence: TGCAGTGCTAGGAGACTAGCGGGAGCGTCCAAAAACATTCAGTACTTC.

This clonotype occurred many times. The chain combines TRBV2 with TRBJ1-2, with D unclear. V was shortened by 6 bases and J by 3 bases, with 5 bases between the two germline ends. Germline assignment: CDR1 SNHLY and CDR2 FYNNEI. The CDR3 covers 11 residues. The CDR3 spells CASREDYGYTF. In DNA form, the CDR3 reads TGTGCCAGCAGGGAGGACTATGGCTACACCTTC.